The T cell receptor beta chain described here comes from a study of monozygotic twins with inflammatory bowel disease. The germline gives CDR1 GTSNPN, CDR2 SVGIG (reference sequence). The CDR3 length is 13 residues. The TCR libraries each used total RNA (around 4,000 ng per library). Eight distinct reactions (per sample) were used to make the cDNA. The template switching step added UMIs that contained a 6-nucleotide sample barcode. TCRdb reprocessed the 5' RACE reads; each CDR3 protein has one entry and no DNA is given. The listing contains approximately 420,000 distinct CDR3 sequences. The receptor was isolated from a human donor with ulcerative colitis or Crohn's disease, or a healthy co-twin of an affected twin (not recorded which). Input material: blood. The V call is TRBV30, the J call TRBJ1-5; absent DNA, TCRdb's TRBD1 call cannot be checked. CDR3: CAWNRGTDQPQHF.